These 22 T cell receptor beta chains came from one sample sequenced in a study of T-cell memory formation after mild COVID-19 (dated by TCRdb to about 2021). Library method: 5' RACE. Sequencing took place on an Illumina NovaSeq 6000. TCRdb handled the public reads itself, with Q25 trimming in fastp and clone calling in MiXCR, and kept productive beta chains. Here each entry gathers all rows of one CDR3 protein and keeps the most common genes and DNA. In this sample the table shows about 390,000 distinct CDR3 sequences, approximately 16% of which occur a single time. Together, the top ten hold around a fifth of the sample. Input material: PBMCs or a T cell subset sorted from them (not recorded which). The receptor set was obtained from a man younger than 30 who had mild COVID-19 (a few samples of this study predate the infection). The sample titles of this study are shuffled in the database, so cell type and time point are left out; the donor was told from shared clones.

On this clonotype itself: Since a much larger clone is just one base distant, this may be a read error. This chain links TRBV7-9 with TRBJ2-2; TRBD1 is a possible D gene (6 bases). This CDR3 comprises 17 residues. Per the germline V gene, CDR1 is SEHNR and CDR2 is FQNEAQ (reference sequence). The V gene lost 2 bases and the J gene lost 6 bases, with 19 bases spanning the gap. The CDR3 sequence: CASSLSSVGALAGELFF. The CDR3 DNA follows: TGTGCCAGCAGCTTATCCAGCGTGGGGGCGCTCGCCGGGGAGCTGTTTTTT.

As DNA, the CDR3 is TGTGCCAGCAGCCAAGAATCTAAAGGCGACCCGAACACCGGGGAGCTGTTTTTT. Translation gives CASSQESKGDPNTGELFF. The chain uses TRBV3-1 and TRBJ2-2; the D is unclear. V lost 0 bases to trimming and J lost 0 bases, with 14 bases between them. Germline V CDR1 and CDR2: LGHDT, YNNKEL (reference sequence). This CDR3 is 18 amino acids long. The whole variable domain, remainder taken from reference TRBV3-1 and TRBJ2-2, is DTAVSQTPKYLVTQMGNDKSIKCEQNLGHDTMYWYKQDSKKFLKIMFSYNNKELIINETVPNRFSPKSPDKAHLNLHINSLELGDSAVYFCASSQESKGDPNTGELFFGEGSRLTVL.

CDR3 bases: TGTGCCAGCAGTTTAGATCGGGGAAAGCACCCCTACAATGAGCAGTTCTTC. Amino acids: CASSLDRGKHPYNEQFF. The chain recombines TRBV12-3 or TRBV12-4 with TRBJ2-1; the D gene is possibly TRBD2 (5 bases). The CDR3 is 17 amino acids. V lost 1 base and J lost 2, with 15 bases in between.

This clonotype was seen a few times. The J gene is TRBJ2-5, the V gene TRBV7-7; D not certain. Trimming removed 5 bases from V and 0 bases from J, with 7 bases in between. CDR1 is SSHAT and CDR2 is FNYEAQ in the germline V gene (reference sequence). The CDR3 sequence is 13 residues long. The CDR3 nucleotides read TGTGCCAGCAGCAGACTGTACCAAGAGACCCAGTACTTC. It is translated as CASSRLYQETQYF.

This clonotype showed up many times. V gene TRBV7-9 combines with J gene TRBJ2-5; maybe TRBD1 (5 bases). The V gene lost 2 bases and the J gene lost 2 bases, with 6 bases spanning the gap. Germline values: CDR1 SEHNR, CDR2 FQNEAQ (reference sequence). The CDR3 is 13 amino acids. CDR3 region: CASSLRQQETQYF. For the CDR3, the DNA is TGTGCCAGCAGCTTAAGACAGCAAGAGACCCAGTACTTC.

This clonotype appeared a few times. The chain recombines TRBV7-2 with TRBJ2-5, with 9 bases identical to TRBD2. This CDR3 has 14 residues. CDR1 SGHTA and CDR2 FQGNSA come from the germline V gene. V lost 3 bases, J lost 3 bases, and 2 bases stayed unmatched. The CDR3 spells CASSFPSGEETQYF. The CDR3 DNA is TGTGCCAGCAGCTTCCCTAGCGGGGAAGAGACCCAGTACTTC.

The rearrangement uses TRBV6-5 and TRBJ1-2; D is perhaps TRBD1 (5 bases). The CDR3 extends over 14 amino acids. Per germline, CDR1 MNHEY and CDR2 SVGAGI. Trimming removed 2 bases from V and 6 bases from J, with 13 bases in between. The CDR3 bases are TGTGCCAGCAGTTACACTGCGGGGCCTAATGGCTACACCTTC. Its translation: CASSYTAGPNGYTF.

This clonotype was detected ten times or more. The chain recombines TRBV5-1 with TRBJ2-7; D call uncertain. V shed 0 bases and J shed 5 bases, with 6 bases lying between them. The germline gives CDR1 SGHRS, CDR2 YFSETQ. The CDR3 sequence is 12 residues long. DNA of the CDR3: TGCGCCAGCAGCTTGGCTGGGGACGAGCAGTACTTC. Amino acids: CASSLAGDEQYF.

This clonotype was found once. The chain links TRBV20-1 to TRBJ2-7; the D is unclear. Germline V gene data show CDR1 as DFQATT and CDR2 as SNEGSKA (reference sequence). The CDR3 spans 14 residues. V lost 2 bases to trimming and J lost 0 bases, with 11 bases between them. DNA for the CDR3: TGCAGTGCTAGAAGGGTCTTAAGCTCCTACGAGCAGTACTTC. Translated, it gives CSARRVLSSYEQYF.

This clonotype has ten or more counts. The chain employs TRBV10-3 and TRBJ2-7; 7 nucleotides line up with TRBD1. Germline V CDR1 and CDR2: ENHRY, SYGVKD. The CDR3 is made up of 14 amino acids. The V and J ends lost 4 bases and 7 bases, in that order; junction bases with no gene match: 10. CDR3 coding DNA: TGTGCCATCAGTGGAAGAGGGGGCAGTGGAGAGCAGTACTTC. Its translation: CAISGRGGSGEQYF.

To note about this clonotype: A read error may produce the germline difference seen at one junction end. V gene TRBV7-2 combines with J gene TRBJ1-2; no clear D gene. This CDR3 has 14 amino acids. Germline values: CDR1 SGHTA, CDR2 FQGNSA. The CDR3 sequence: CASSLAAQNYGHTF. The CDR3 DNA sequence: TGTGCCAGCAGCTTAGCGGCACAGAACTATGGCCACACCTTC.

The V and J genes are TRBV9 and TRBJ1-2; possibly TRBD1 for D (6 bases). The V end lost 4 bases, the J end lost 8 bases, and 18 bases lay between the germline ends. Germline lookup yields CDR1 SGDLS and CDR2 YYNGEE. The CDR3 runs 14 residues. This CDR3 is CASSSDRPMGGYTF. DNA for the CDR3: TGTGCCAGCAGCTCCGACAGGCCCATGGGCGGCTACACCTTC.

This clonotype was counted only a few times. This chain links TRBV20-1 with TRBJ2-5; 7 bases agree with TRBD2. Germline-derived CDR1 and CDR2 are DFQATT and SNEGSKA (reference sequence). CDR3 length: 14 residues. Germline trimming cut 1 base from V and 2 bases from J; bases unmatched to any gene: 4. CDR3 coding DNA: TGCAGTGCTAGAGGGGTAGCGGGTCAAGAGACCCAGTACTTC. Its translation: CSARGVAGQETQYF.

This clonotype was recorded many times. The genes are TRBV12-3 or TRBV12-4 and TRBJ1-1; unclear D gene. Trimming left V 2 bases short and J 8 bases short, with 9 bases between. This CDR3 has 12 amino acids. The DNA of the CDR3 is TGTGCCAGCAGTTTACGAGCAGAAGAAGCTTTCTTT. Its protein product is CASSLRAEEAFF.

The table lists this clonotype with many counts. This chain joins TRBV7-6 and TRBJ2-3; D remains ambiguous. The germline CDR1 and CDR2 sequences are SGHVS and FNYEAQ. V dropped 5 bases and J dropped 1 base, with 10 bases sitting between them. The CDR3 loop spans 14 amino acids. The DNA for the CDR3 is TGTGCCAGCAGCCCCTTTGGGGGCACAGATACGCAGTATTTT. Protein product: CASSPFGGTDTQYF.

This clonotype was seen a handful of times. The gene calls are TRBV6-6 and TRBJ2-5, with D perhaps matching TRBD1 (5 bases). Between the trimmed V and J ends, which lost 4 bases and 0 bases, there was a span of 9 bases. The CDR3 loop spans 14 amino acids. The germline gives CDR1 MNHNY, CDR2 SVGAGI (reference sequence). The CDR3 region has the DNA TGTGCCAGCAGTTCCGGACAACACCAAGAGACCCAGTACTTC. It yields the protein CASSSGQHQETQYF.

Many counts were recorded for this clonotype. The chain couples TRBV5-4 to TRBJ2-3, with D unresolved. The ends were cut back, 1 base at V and 2 bases at J, with 11 bases in the middle. The CDR3 extends over 15 amino acids. Germline assignment: CDR1 SGHNT and CDR2 YYREEE (reference sequence). CDR3 sequence reads: CASSLTPRTTDTQYF. CDR3 in DNA: TGTGCCAGCAGCTTGACGCCGAGAACCACAGATACGCAGTATTTT. The full variable domain, in which reference TRBV5-4 and TRBJ2-3 provide the parts outside the CDR3, is ETGVTQSPTHLIKTRGQQVTLRCSSQSGHNTVSWYQQALGQGPQFIFQYYREEENGRGNFPPRFSGLQFPNYSSELNVNALELDDSALYLCASSLTPRTTDTQYFGPGTRLTVL.

In its sample, this clonotype was seen a few times. This CDR3 reads CASSQKEAGTEAFF. CDR3 in DNA: TGTGCCAGCAGCCAAAAGGAAGCGGGCACTGAAGCTTTCTTT. The chain combines TRBV6-2 or TRBV6-3 with TRBJ1-1; D call uncertain. CDR1 and CDR2 (germline): MNHEY, SVGEGT. Trimming stripped 6 bases from V and 4 bases from J, with 15 bases between. There are 14 residues in the CDR3.

This clonotype was counted only a few times. The chain has TRBV6-6 and TRBJ2-7, with 11 bases aligning to TRBD1. Germline CDR1 and CDR2: MNHNY and SVGAGI (reference sequence). The CDR3 has 14 residues. Trimming at V came to 7 bases and at J to 5 bases, leaving 7 bases not matched to a gene. This chain's CDR3 is CASILGQGANEQYF. DNA of the CDR3: TGTGCCAGCATCCTCGGACAGGGGGCCAACGAGCAGTACTTC.

This clonotype was detected a few times. V gene TRBV4-1 combines with J gene TRBJ1-4; weak D call: TRBD1 (6 bases). Germline lookup yields CDR1 MGHRA and CDR2 YSYEKL. Trimming took 4 bases from V and 2 from J, leaving 14 bases between them. The CDR3 extends over 16 amino acids. The DNA of the CDR3 is TGCGCCAGCAGCCGAGACCGAGGGGGGACTAATGAAAAACTGTTTTTT. Translated: CASSRDRGGTNEKLFF.

This clonotype was recorded at least ten times. V gene TRBV6-2 or TRBV6-3 combines with J gene TRBJ2-7; the D gene is possibly TRBD1 (6 bases). The V end lost 6 bases, the J end lost 7 bases, and 13 bases lay between the germline ends. CDR1 is MNHEY and CDR2 is SVGEGT in the germline V gene. This CDR3 spans 12 amino acids. CDR3: CASSPQGNEQYV. The CDR3 DNA sequence: TGTGCCAGCAGCCCGCAGGGGAATGAGCAGTACGTC.

This clonotype was recorded only once. The CDR3 bases are TGTGCCAGCAGCGTAGCAAGCGGAAACCAAGAGACCCAGTACTTC. Translating it yields CASSVASGNQETQYF. The V and J genes are TRBV9 and TRBJ2-5, with a tentative D call TRBD2 (5 bases). CDR1 is SGDLS and CDR2 is YYNGEE in the germline V gene. The CDR3 covers 15 residues. V lost 0 bases and J 0 bases, leaving 9 bases between the germline ends.